This T cell receptor (beta chain) derives from a study of control samples from healthy donors and cancer patients. The method was immunoSEQ multiplex PCR; TCRdb's version includes in-frame clones alone and lacks a portion of them. This repertoire shows some 130,000 clones, roughly 90% found once; its top ten account for less than 2.5%. The CDR3 is made up of 18 amino acids. J gave up 0 bases and V 5 bases, and 10 bases lay outside the gene matches. Per the germline V gene, CDR1 is SGHTA and CDR2 is FQGNSA. The chain employs TRBV7-2 and TRBJ2-3; 11 positions match TRBD2. Sample: blood. This TCR derives from a woman aged 45-59 years in good health. CDR3 in amino acids: CASSRLPGLAASTDTQYF. DNA of the CDR3: TGTGCCAGCAGCCGGCTTCCGGGACTAGCGGCTAGCACAGATACGCAGTATTTT.